The 9 T cell receptor beta chains given below trace back to one sample, sequenced in a study of blood T cell repertoires in COVID-19. Measured with immunoSEQ multiplex PCR; TCRdb has only the in-frame clones, and not every one. The sample consists of about 480,000 clones, around 90% of them appearing once. The sequencing sample was made of peripheral blood. These receptors came from a woman between 50 and 59 years old with COVID-19, enrolled during active disease.

CDR3 residues: CASSLSSGGAVHTQYF. CDR3 DNA sequence: TGTGCCAGCAGCTTAAGTAGCGGGGGGGCCGTCCACACGCAGTATTTT. The genes are TRBV13 and TRBJ2-3; the match to TRBD2 covers 11 bases. There are 16 residues in the CDR3. CDR1 and CDR2 from the germline V gene are PRHDT and FYEKMQ (reference sequence). V trimming: 2 bases; J trimming: 9 bases; junction bases outside the gene matches: 10.

The rearrangement uses TRBV6-2 or TRBV6-3 and TRBJ1-2; 8 bases align to TRBD1. The germline V gene encodes CDR1 MNHEY and CDR2 SVGEGT. The CDR3 contains 13 residues. The V segment lost 6 bases and the J segment 9 bases; nucleotides outside the gene matches: 9. The CDR3 DNA reads TGTGCCAGCAGCGAGACAGGGGCCCGAAGCTACACCTTC. It yields the protein CASSETGARSYTF.

The CDR3 bases are TGCAGCGTTGGGGTAGACAGGGACGGCTACACCTTC. It yields the protein CSVGVDRDGYTF. The rearrangement links TRBV29-1 to TRBJ1-2; the match to TRBD1 covers 7 bases. Trimming at V came to 4 bases and at J to 8 bases, leaving 7 bases not matched to a gene. The CDR3 runs 12 residues. In germline, CDR1 is SQVTM, CDR2 ANQGSEA.

This clone was seen only once. The chain couples TRBV6-6 to TRBJ1-2, with a possible D match to TRBD1 (5 bases). CDR1 is MNHNY and CDR2 is SVGAGI in the germline V gene (reference sequence). The CDR3 is 14 residues long. The V end lost 7 bases, the J end lost 3 bases, and 15 bases lay between the germline ends. The chain's CDR3 is CASIPQGLHYGYTF. The CDR3 DNA is TGTGCCAGCATCCCGCAGGGTTTACACTATGGCTACACCTTC.

The genes are TRBV24-1 and TRBJ1-1, with a weak D call TRBD1 (5 bases). The CDR3 has 13 amino acids. Trimming left V 3 bases short and J 11 bases short, with 15 bases between. Germline values: CDR1 KGHDR, CDR2 SFDVKD. CDR3 coding DNA: TGTGCCACCAGTGATGCCGGGGGTCGGGGGGCTTTCTTT. It encodes CATSDAGGRGAFF.

V and J are TRBV4-1 and TRBJ2-2, with TRBD2 as a possible D gene (6 bases). CDR1 and CDR2 (germline): MGHRA, YSYEKL. CDR3 length equals 17 residues. The germline V and J ends were trimmed by 1 base and 6 bases, with 18 bases remaining between them. Here the CDR3 reads CASSQVISGGAAGELFF. As DNA, the CDR3 is TGCGCCAGCAGCCAAGTAATCTCAGGAGGGGCCGCCGGGGAGCTGTTTTTT.

The V and J genes are TRBV5-6 and TRBJ1-3, with D perhaps matching TRBD1 (5 bases). Germline CDR1 is SGHDT and CDR2 is YYEEEE. The V gene lost 0 bases and the J gene lost 0 bases, with 10 bases spanning the gap. The CDR3 covers 16 residues. The CDR3 nucleotides read TGTGCCAGCAGCTTGGCTTTGCAGGGCTCTGGAAACACCATATATTTT. Amino acid sequence: CASSLALQGSGNTIYF. Looking up the rest from reference TRBV5-6 and TRBJ1-3 gives the full variable domain: DAGVTQSPTHLIKTRGQQVTLRCSPKSGHDTVSWYQQALGQGPQFIFQYYEEEERQRGNFPDRFSGHQFPNYSSELNVNALLLGDSALYLCASSLALQGSGNTIYFGEGSWLTVV.

The V gene is TRBV28, the J gene TRBJ2-3; tentatively, D is TRBD2 (5 bases). V dropped 3 bases and J dropped 6 bases, with 13 bases sitting between them. CDR3 length: 14 amino acids. Germline V lookup: CDR1 MDHEN, CDR2 SYDVKM. CDR3 in amino acids: CASSFEGVYDTQYF. The CDR3 nucleotides are TGTGCCAGCAGTTTCGAGGGAGTGTATGATACGCAGTATTTT.

The CDR3 bases are TGTGCCAGCAGCTTAAATCCCTCGGGCGGGGGTTTCAAGAATGAGCAGTTCTTC. It codes for CASSLNPSGGGFKNEQFF. The gene calls are TRBV11-2 and TRBJ2-1; TRBD2 agrees at 7 bases. Trimming at V came to 2 bases and at J to 7 bases, leaving 17 bases not matched to a gene. The CDR3 contains 18 residues. Germline CDR1 is SGHAT and CDR2 is FQNNGV.